The 29 T cell receptor beta chains below all came from one sample that was sequenced in a study of Tregs in tolerant kidney transplant recipients. Sequencing used immunoSEQ multiplex PCR; TCRdb keeps in-frame clones, though not all of them. The repertoire table contains around 33,000 clones. Recipients received nonmyeloablative bone marrow transplants from related graft donors, with transient mixed chimerism. Sample: CD4+ T cells from blood (PBMCs), taken 24 months after the transplant. These receptors came from a human patient who received a combined kidney and bone marrow transplant. Part of the T cells may come from the graft donor.

Details on this clone: One junction end does not reproduce the germline sequence, and a read error may be involved. The read ends 3 residues early relative to the CDR3; the germline J gene fills the gap. This chain joins TRBV29-1 and TRBJ2-3, with 7 positions matching TRBD2. The CDR3 spans 15 residues. CDR1 is SQVTM, CDR2 ANQGSEA, per germline. CDR3 DNA, as far as it was read: TGCAGCGTAGAAGGGGCTAGCGGAGGCACAGATACG. This encodes CSVEGASGGTDT. The CDR3, in full, reads CSVEGASGGTDTQYF.

Points on this clone: Sequence at one end of the junction differs from germline and may be a read error. The read ends 3 residues shy of where the CDR3 ends; the end is completed using the germline J gene. This chain connects TRBV4-2 to TRBJ1-4; 9 bases agree with TRBD1. The V gene's germline CDR1 is LGHNA and CDR2 YNFKEQ. This CDR3 is 15 amino acids long. CDR3 DNA, as far as it was read: TGCGCCAGCAGCCAGGATCCCGGGACAGGGGAAAAA. It codes for CASSQDPGTGEK. The entire CDR3 reads CASSQDPGTGEKLFF.

A word on this clone: From the germline J gene comes the end of the CDR3, since the read stops 3 residues before it. The chain has TRBV2 and TRBJ2-1; 11 bases align to TRBD1. Germline loops: CDR1 SNHLY, CDR2 FYNNEI. This CDR3 is built from 14 residues. The V and J ends lost 4 bases and 8 bases, in that order; junction bases with no gene match: 4. The CDR3 region is CASSGDRGSDEQFF. The DNA read from the CDR3 is TGTGCCAGCAGTGGGGACAGGGGGAGCGATGAG.

Comments on this clone: Sequencing ends 3 residues short of the CDR3 end; the germline J gene provides the rest. The chain couples TRBV18 to TRBJ2-6; no firm D call. Trimming pared 1 base from V and 0 bases from J, leaving 4 bases between. Germline V lookup: CDR1 KGHSH, CDR2 LQKENI. This CDR3 comprises 15 residues. The covered CDR3 bases are TGTGCCAGCTCACCACTCATCTCTGGGGCCAACGTC. Its protein is CASSPLISGANV. The whole CDR3 sequence is CASSPLISGANVLTF.

About this clone itself: The CDR3 end falls 3 residues outside the read, so it is completed with the germline J gene. The chain is built from TRBV5-1 and TRBJ1-6; no reliable D call. The length of the CDR3 is 16 residues. Germline values: CDR1 SGHRS, CDR2 YFSETQ. Trimming left V 0 bases short and J 6 bases short, with 13 bases between. The covered CDR3 bases are TGCGCCAGCAGCTTGGGCGGTCCTTTGGGTAATTCACCC. Translation: CASSLGGPLGNSP. The complete CDR3 sequence is CASSLGGPLGNSPLHF.

On this clone itself: The missing CDR3 end, 3 residues past where the read stops, is filled in from the germline J gene. The J gene is TRBJ2-3, the V gene TRBV19, with D possibly being TRBD1 (6 bases). V dropped 9 bases and J dropped 3 bases, with 16 bases sitting between them. The CDR3 runs to 14 residues. Looked up from germline, CDR1 is LNHDA and CDR2 is SQIVND (reference sequence). The CDR3 protein is CASTRGGETDTQYF. The part of the CDR3 DNA that was read is TGTGCCAGCACTCGAGGGGGAGAGACAGATACG.

A word on this clone: The read terminates 3 residues before the CDR3 end, so the remaining end is supplied by the germline J gene. V is TRBV2 and J is TRBJ2-3, with 15 bases aligning to TRBD2. Germline V lookup: CDR1 SNHLY, CDR2 FYNNEI. CDR3 length equals 15 residues. With 8 bases clipped from V and 6 bases from J, the junction kept 6 bases outside the gene matches. The DNA read from the CDR3 is TGTGCCAGCGGACTAGCGGGAGGGCCGTTGGATACG. Amino acids: CASGLAGGPLDT. The full-length CDR3 reads as CASGLAGGPLDTQYF. The variable domain in full, completed from reference TRBV2 and TRBJ2-3, reads EPEVTQTPSHQVTQMGQEVILRCVPISNHLYFYWYRQILGQKVEFLVSFYNNEISEKSEIFDDQFSVERPDGSNFTLKIRSTKLEDSAMYFCASGLAGGPLDTQYFGPGTRLTVL.

Comments on this clone: The missing CDR3 end, 3 residues past where the read stops, is filled in from the germline J gene. The rearrangement links TRBV5-1 to TRBJ2-3; 8 bases match TRBD2. The CDR3 length is 14 residues. CDR1 SGHRS and CDR2 YFSETQ come from the germline V gene. The V and J ends lost 7 bases and 2 bases, in that order; junction bases with no gene match: 6. The CDR3 region is CASDRGGYTDTQYF. The CDR3 bases that were read are TGCGCCAGCGATCGGGGGGGGTACACAGATACG.

For this clone: The read halts 3 residues ahead of the CDR3 end, with the missing end drawn from the germline J gene. The chain couples TRBV2 to TRBJ2-4, with a tentative D call TRBD1 (6 bases). V shed 8 bases and J shed 0 bases, with 11 bases lying between them. The CDR3 totals 14 residues. CDR1 and CDR2 from the germline V gene are SNHLY and FYNNEI. CDR3 protein: CASQGRLAKNIQYF. CDR3 bases read: TGTGCCAGCCAGGGGCGTCTAGCCAAAAACATT.

With regard to this clone: The read terminates 3 residues ahead of where the CDR3 ends, so the germline J gene completes it. This rearrangement joins TRBV2 to TRBJ2-1; 8 bases match TRBD2. The CDR3 loop spans 16 amino acids. Germline-derived CDR1 and CDR2 are SNHLY and FYNNEI. V dropped 7 bases and J dropped 8; count of bases not matched to a gene: 16. The CDR3: CASTISWASGSDEQFF. CDR3 bases read: TGTGCCAGCACCATAAGTTGGGCTAGCGGGTCGGATGAG.

In regard to this clone: The read terminates 3 residues ahead of where the CDR3 ends, so the germline J gene completes it. The V and J genes are TRBV2 and TRBJ2-2; D uncertain. Deletions cut 7 bases from V and 6 bases from J, with 9 bases between. Germline V CDR1 and CDR2: SNHLY, FYNNEI. The CDR3 spans 12 residues. The CDR3 DNA, read in part, is TGTGCCAGCACCCTCGAGGCCGGGGAG. Translating gives CASTLEAGE. In full, the CDR3 reads CASTLEAGELFF.

Of note for this clone: Read data end 3 residues before the CDR3 end; the end is taken from the germline J gene. The chain links TRBV5-1 to TRBJ2-5, with unresolved D. This CDR3 has 12 amino acids. Trimming took off 4 bases at V and 5 bases at J, with 9 bases between the two ends. CDR1 is SGHRS and CDR2 is YFSETQ in the germline V gene. The DNA read from the CDR3 is TGCGCCAGCAGCCTAGACCCGGAGACC. Amino acid sequence: CASSLDPET. The complete CDR3 reads CASSLDPETQYF.

Note on this clone: The sequence runs out 3 residues before the end of the CDR3; the remainder is reconstructed from the germline J gene. The V gene is TRBV20-1, the J gene TRBJ2-1, with 11 bases aligning to TRBD2. Trimming took 3 bases from V and 9 from J; bases not matched to a gene: 4. The germline V gene encodes CDR1 DFQATT and CDR2 SNEGSKA (reference sequence). This CDR3 comprises 13 residues. This CDR3 is CSASSLAGGEQFF. The part of the CDR3 DNA that was read is TGCAGTGCTAGTAGTCTAGCGGGAGGTGAG.

Regarding this clone: The read halts 3 residues ahead of the CDR3 end, with the missing end drawn from the germline J gene. V usage is TRBV5-4 and J usage is TRBJ1-4; the D gene is possibly TRBD1 (5 bases). The V end was cut by 4 bases, the J end by 4 bases, with 14 bases between. Germline CDR1 is SGHNT and CDR2 is YYREEE (reference sequence). The CDR3 spans 15 residues. CDR3 protein: CASSQRGTDNEKLFF. The DNA read from the CDR3 is TGTGCCAGCAGCCAGCGGGGGACGGATAATGAAAAA.

With respect to this clone: The read finishes 3 residues shy of the CDR3 end, and the germline J gene is used to complete it. The chain carries TRBV30 and TRBJ2-6; D may be TRBD2 (7 bases). CDR3 length: 15 amino acids. Trimming removed 0 bases at V and 2 bases at J, with 8 bases between. From germline, CDR1 is GTSNPN and CDR2 SVGIG (reference sequence). CDR3 DNA (partial): TGTGCCTGGAGTGTAGGGGGGGCTGGGGCCAACGTC. Residues: CAWSVGGAGANV. The whole CDR3 sequence is CAWSVGGAGANVLTF.

With respect to this clone: The read terminates 3 residues before the CDR3 end, so the remaining end is supplied by the germline J gene. The J gene is TRBJ1-6, the V gene TRBV14, with D possibly TRBD1 on 5 matching bases. There are 15 residues in the CDR3. CDR1 is SGHDN, CDR2 FVKESK, per germline. Trimming cost V 0 bases and J 10 bases, with 13 bases left between them. CDR3 DNA, as far as it was read: TGTGCCAGCAGCCAAGAGATGGGGCAGGCCTCACCC. Translated: CASSQEMGQASP. The CDR3 in full is CASSQEMGQASPLHF.

Notes on this clone: Read data end 3 residues before the CDR3 end; the end is taken from the germline J gene. V is TRBV5-1 and J is TRBJ2-7; the D gene is possibly TRBD2 (6 bases). V was pared by 0 bases and J by 4 bases, with 14 bases between. From germline, CDR1 is SGHRS and CDR2 YFSETQ. The CDR3 runs 15 residues. The chain's CDR3 is CASSLENLARYEQYF. The CDR3 DNA, read in part, is TGCGCCAGCAGCTTGGAAAACCTAGCGAGGTACGAG.

As concerns this clone: The CDR3 is cut off 3 residues early in the read; its end comes from the germline J gene. The chain employs TRBV19 and TRBJ2-2, with 7 nucleotides matching TRBD1. There are 13 residues in the CDR3. V shed 6 bases and J 6 bases; nucleotides not matched to a gene: 4. Germline V gives CDR1 LNHDA, CDR2 SQIVND (reference sequence). The part of the CDR3 DNA that was read is TGTGCCAGTAGACAAGGGGGCCCCGGGGAG. Amino acids: CASRQGGPGE. The full CDR3 is CASRQGGPGELFF. Full variable domain (rest looked up from reference TRBV19 and TRBJ2-2): DGGITQSPKYLFRKEGQNVTLSCEQNLNHDAMYWYRQDPGQGLRLIYYSQIVNDFQKGDIAEGYSVSREKKESFPLTVTSAQKNPTAFYLCASRQGGPGELFFGEGSRLTVL.

A word on this clone: The CDR3 end is not reached by the read, which stops 3 residues before it; the germline J gene fills it in. The genes are TRBV12-3 or TRBV12-4 and TRBJ1-5, with D maybe TRBD1 (5 bases). V lost 3 bases and J 4 bases, leaving 13 bases between the germline ends. This CDR3 spans 15 amino acids. The CDR3 sequence is CASSFRGGQNQPQHF. Partial CDR3 DNA: TGTGCCAGCAGTTTTAGGGGAGGGCAAAATCAGCCC.

Remarks on this clone: The read is 3 residues too short to cover the CDR3 end, so that end is filled in from the germline J gene. This same CDR3 is encoded by further DNA sequences in the sample. The chain carries TRBV5-1 and TRBJ2-7; D gene uncertain. Germline CDR1 reads SGHRS; CDR2 reads YFSETQ. The CDR3 totals 13 residues. Trimming took off 1 base at V and 2 bases at J, with 7 bases between the two ends. CDR3 protein: CASSLRQTYEQYF. The part of the CDR3 DNA that was read is TGCGCCAGCAGCTTGAGGCAGACCTACGAG.

In the case of this clone: Read sequence stops 3 residues before the CDR3 end, and the germline J gene provides the missing end. The genes are TRBV20-1 and TRBJ2-3, with 8 bases lining up with TRBD1. CDR3 size: 14 residues. Trimming removed 3 bases from V and 3 bases from J; junction bases left unmatched: 5. Germline loops: CDR1 DFQATT, CDR2 SNEGSKA (reference sequence). The sequenced part of the CDR3 DNA is TGCAGTGCTAGCGGGACAGGAGGTACAGATACG. It yields the protein CSASGTGGTDT. The entire CDR3 sequence reads CSASGTGGTDTQYF.

About this clone itself: The read comes to an end 3 residues before the CDR3 does, leaving the germline J gene to fill in the end. This chain connects TRBV5-1 to TRBJ2-5; 7 nucleotides match TRBD1. After removal of 2 bases from V and 2 bases from J, the junction contained 6 bases not matched to a gene. Germline lookup yields CDR1 SGHRS and CDR2 YFSETQ. The CDR3 runs to 15 residues. The CDR3 loop reads CASSFGQAFQETQYF. CDR3 bases read: TGCGCCAGCAGCTTTGGACAGGCGTTTCAAGAGACC.

Notes on this clone: With the read ending 3 residues before the CDR3 end, the germline J gene is used to fill in that end. The chain combines TRBV5-6 with TRBJ1-1; D is possibly TRBD1 (6 bases). Trimming stripped 4 bases from V and 0 bases from J, with 13 bases between. Germline V CDR1 and CDR2: SGHDT, YYEEEE. The CDR3 has 15 amino acids. The sequenced CDR3 bases are TGTGCCAGCAGCCCCCGGACAGTGATGAACACTGAA. Protein: CASSPRTVMNTE. The full CDR3 is CASSPRTVMNTEAFF.

Remarks on this clone: The CDR3 end lies 3 residues beyond the end of the read and is filled in from the germline J gene. The rearrangement uses TRBV20-1 and TRBJ1-2; D perhaps matches TRBD1 (6 bases). The CDR3 extends over 13 amino acids. Germline V gene sequence: CDR1 DFQATT, CDR2 SNEGSKA (reference sequence). Trimming cost V 3 bases and J 7 bases, with 15 bases left between them. CDR3 loop: CSASAPRGVGYTF. The sequenced CDR3 bases are TGCAGTGCTAGTGCCCCCAGGGGCGTTGGC.

About this clone: The CDR3 is cut off 3 residues early in the read; its end comes from the germline J gene. The gene calls are TRBV18 and TRBJ2-1; TRBD2 matches at 13 bases. J lost 3 bases, V lost 3 bases, and 5 bases had no gene match. The CDR3 length is 17 residues. CDR1 is KGHSH, CDR2 LQKENI, per germline. The CDR3 here is CASSPLLAGGFYNEQFF. The sequenced CDR3 bases are TGTGCCAGCTCACCCTTACTAGCGGGAGGGTTCTACAATGAG.

Worth noting for this clone: The CDR3 end lies 3 residues beyond the end of the read and is filled in from the germline J gene. This chain connects TRBV6-4 to TRBJ1-2; TRBD1 matches at 8 bases. V lost 0 bases, J lost 4 bases, and 4 bases stayed unmatched. Germline V lookup: CDR1 MRHNA, CDR2 SNTAGT. There are 15 residues in the CDR3. The DNA read from the CDR3 is TGTGCCAGCAGTGACTCGGCAGGGGGCAGCTATGGC. Its translation is CASSDSAGGSYG. The whole CDR3 is CASSDSAGGSYGYTF.

On this clone: The sequence runs out 3 residues before the end of the CDR3; the remainder is reconstructed from the germline J gene. The rearrangement uses TRBV19 and TRBJ1-1, with no clear D. The ends were cut back, 3 bases at V and 1 base at J, with 3 bases in the middle. There are 12 residues in the CDR3. Germline CDR1 and CDR2: LNHDA and SQIVND (reference sequence). The CDR3 reads CASSIRNTEAFF. CDR3 DNA, as far as it was read: TGTGCCAGTAGTATCCGGAACACTGAA.

To note about this clone: The CDR3 end falls 3 residues outside the read, so it is completed with the germline J gene. The genes are TRBV18 and TRBJ1-1, with D hard to call. This CDR3 is built from 13 residues. Trimming took 8 bases from V and 5 from J, leaving 15 bases between them. The germline gives CDR1 KGHSH, CDR2 LQKENI. The sequenced CDR3 bases are TGTGCCAGCACCGCCAGGCGGGAAACTGAA. Translated: CASTARRETE. The whole CDR3 protein reads CASTARRETEAFF. The variable domain in full, with the rest retrieved from reference TRBV18 and TRBJ1-1, is NAGVMQNPRHLVRRRGQEARLRCSPMKGHSHVYWYRQLPEEGLKFMVYLQKENIIDESGMPKERFSAEFPKEGPSILRIQQVVRGDSAAYFCASTARRETEAFFGQGTRLTVV.

As to this clone: The read ends 3 residues early relative to the CDR3; the germline J gene fills the gap. J is TRBJ2-5 and V is TRBV25-1; 12 bases are shared with TRBD2. CDR1 and CDR2 from the germline V gene are MGHDK and SYGVNS. The trim removed 0 bases at V and 1 base at J, leaving 3 bases unmatched. CDR3 length: 17 amino acids. The CDR3 DNA, read in part, is TGTGCCAGCAGTGAATATGGGACTAGCGGGTTCCAAGAGACC. It is translated as CASSEYGTSGFQET. The full CDR3 reads CASSEYGTSGFQETQYF.